Below are 20 T cell receptor beta chains sequenced from a single sample in a study of blood T cell repertoires in COVID-19. Some clones are missing from TCRdb's copy, which holds only in-frame ones; the method was immunoSEQ multiplex PCR. The table lists roughly 82,000 clones, approximately 78% of them singletons, with roughly 10% in the top ten. The specimen sequenced was peripheral blood. These receptor sequences come from a man aged 55 to 69 with acute or convalescent COVID-19.

The J gene is TRBJ1-1, the V gene TRBV7-3, with a weak D call TRBD1 (5 bases). The V end was cut by 5 bases, the J end by 5 bases, with 21 bases between. Germline CDR1 reads SGHTA; CDR2 reads FQGTGA. The CDR3 is 16 amino acids. CDR3 DNA sequence: TGTGCCAGCAGCCCTAAGGCCGTGTCCAAGGGGACTGAAGCTTTCTTT. It specifies CASSPKAVSKGTEAFF.

The rearrangement uses TRBV6-5 and TRBJ2-7; D gene uncertain. V was cut by 5 bases and J by 3 bases, with 5 bases left in between. The CDR3 sequence is 11 residues long. CDR1 and CDR2 from the germline V gene are MNHEY and SVGAGI. As DNA, the CDR3 is TGTGCCAGCAGTCTACTCTACGAGCAGTACTTC. Its protein is CASSLLYEQYF.

CDR3 region: CASTIGGGAGDTQYF. DNA for the CDR3: TGTGCCAGCACGATCGGCGGGGGGGCTGGAGATACGCAGTATTTT. This chain connects TRBV2 to TRBJ2-3; 9 bases are shared with TRBD2. This CDR3 is built from 15 residues. The trim removed 7 bases at V and 5 bases at J, leaving 10 bases unmatched. Germline V gene lookup returns CDR1 SNHLY and CDR2 FYNNEI.

The chain uses TRBV10-3 and TRBJ1-5, with a possible D match to TRBD1 (5 bases). Trimming removed 4 bases from V and 4 bases from J, with 8 bases in between. The CDR3 sequence is 13 residues long. CDR1 and CDR2 from the germline V gene are ENHRY and SYGVKD. The CDR3 spells CAISAGDNQPQHF. The CDR3 coding sequence is TGTGCCATCAGTGCGGGGGATAATCAGCCCCAGCATTTT.

The V gene is TRBV5-1, the J gene TRBJ2-7; 12 positions match TRBD2. Trimming took 0 bases from V and 2 from J; bases not matched to a gene: 6. CDR1 is SGHRS and CDR2 is YFSETQ in the germline V gene. This CDR3 is built from 17 residues. CDR3 region: CASSLGETSGSTYEQYF. The CDR3 coding sequence is TGCGCCAGCAGCTTGGGAGAGACTAGCGGGAGCACCTACGAGCAGTACTTC.

This clone was seen only a few times. The gene calls are TRBV5-4 and TRBJ2-2, with TRBD2 matching over 7 bases. CDR3 size: 16 residues. In germline, CDR1 is SGHNT, CDR2 YYREEE (reference sequence). J was trimmed by 7 bases and V by 4 bases; bases with no gene match: 13. CDR3 in amino acids: CASSSGTSKGIGELFF. The CDR3 nucleotides read TGTGCCAGCAGCAGCGGGACGAGTAAGGGGATCGGGGAGCTGTTTTTT.

This rearrangement joins TRBV11-2 to TRBJ2-1; maybe TRBD2 (7 bases). This CDR3 contains 17 residues. Germline CDR1 reads SGHAT; CDR2 reads FQNNGV. Trimming pared 6 bases from V and 1 base from J, leaving 19 bases between. The CDR3 DNA reads as TGTGCCAGCAGACCCTTGGCGGGGGCGAGTTCCTACAATGAGCAGTTCTTC. Amino acids: CASRPLAGASSYNEQFF. The full variable domain, completed using reference TRBV11-2 and TRBJ2-1, is EAGVAQSPRYKIIEKRQSVAFWCNPISGHATLYWYQQILGQGPKLLIQFQNNGVVDDSQLPKDRFSAERLKGVDSTLKIQPAKLEDSAVYLCASRPLAGASSYNEQFFGPGTRLTVL.

The genes are TRBV6-2 or TRBV6-3 and TRBJ1-1; D call uncertain. Trimming removed 2 bases at V and 0 bases at J, with 10 bases between. Germline lookup yields CDR1 MNHEY and CDR2 SVGEGT. The length of the CDR3 is 15 residues. CDR3 nucleotide sequence: TGTGCCAGCAGTTACCCTGAAAGAGTGAACACTGAAGCTTTCTTT. Translated: CASSYPERVNTEAFF.

The chain carries TRBV2 and TRBJ2-2; 8 bases line up with TRBD1. The J segment lost 4 bases and the V segment lost 4 bases, leaving 5 bases of the junction unmatched. The germline gives CDR1 SNHLY, CDR2 FYNNEI. The CDR3 is made up of 15 amino acids. The CDR3 DNA is TGTGCCAGCAGTGTCCAGGGGGCAAGCACCGGGGAGCTGTTTTTT. This sequence encodes CASSVQGASTGELFF.

The V gene is TRBV28, the J gene TRBJ2-7; TRBD1 matches 9 bases. The CDR3 contains 14 residues. The V gene's germline CDR1 is MDHEN and CDR2 SYDVKM. V lost 10 bases and J lost 2; bases outside the gene matches: 9. The CDR3 spells CAISKGDRAYEQYF. DNA for the CDR3: TGTGCCATAAGCAAGGGGGACAGGGCCTACGAGCAGTACTTC.

This rearrangement joins TRBV5-1 to TRBJ2-1; 11 bases map to TRBD1. The CDR3 has 14 amino acids. The V gene end was trimmed by 6 bases and the J gene end by 8 bases; junction bases not matched to a gene: 7. Germline V CDR1 and CDR2: SGHRS, YFSETQ. The CDR3 DNA is TGCGCCAGCACCCGGGACAGGGGGAACCATGAGCAGTTCTTC. Residues: CASTRDRGNHEQFF.

V and J are TRBV13 and TRBJ1-5, with D hard to call. V dropped 4 bases and J dropped 0 bases, with 16 bases sitting between them. This CDR3 comprises 17 residues. Germline loops: CDR1 PRHDT, CDR2 FYEKMQ (reference sequence). Here the CDR3 DNA reads TGTGCCAGCAGCTCTTCGAGAGGGATAAGTAGCAATCAGCCCCAGCATTTT. Its translation: CASSSSRGISSNQPQHF.

V and J are TRBV2 and TRBJ1-2; 7 nucleotides align to TRBD1. V lost 6 bases and J lost 14; bases outside the gene matches: 9. This CDR3 is 11 amino acids long. CDR1 and CDR2 from the germline V gene are SNHLY and FYNNEI. DNA of the CDR3: TGTGCCAGCAGAACGGGACAGACGAGGACCTTC. This translates into CASRTGQTRTF.

The rearrangement joins TRBV12-5 to TRBJ2-3; 9 nucleotides align to TRBD2. The V gene end was trimmed by 5 bases and the J gene end by 6 bases; junction bases not matched to a gene: 15. The CDR3 covers 17 residues. The germline CDR1 and CDR2 sequences are LGHNT and FRNRAP. The DNA for the CDR3 is TGTGCTAGTGGTCCCTCCCTTTTTGCGGGGGGGCGGGATACGCAGTATTTT. Protein: CASGPSLFAGGRDTQYF.

V gene TRBV12-5 combines with J gene TRBJ1-5; D uncertain. V gave up 1 base and J gave up 5 bases, with 12 bases separating them. Germline values: CDR1 LGHNT, CDR2 FRNRAP. The CDR3 is 15 residues long. CDR3 sequence reads: CASGLGNRDDQPQHF. The CDR3 nucleotides read TGTGCTAGTGGTTTGGGAAACAGAGATGATCAGCCCCAGCATTTT.

The V and J genes are TRBV19 and TRBJ1-5, with D hard to call. The CDR3 covers 15 residues. The ends were cut back, 1 base at V and 0 bases at J, with 7 bases in the middle. The germline CDR1 and CDR2 sequences are LNHDA and SQIVND (reference sequence). The CDR3 loop reads CASSIGGYSNQPQHF. The CDR3 nucleotides are TGTGCCAGTAGTATAGGCGGTTATAGCAATCAGCCCCAGCATTTT.

The CDR3 coding sequence is TGTGCCAGCAGCTTGGCCCGGCTAGCGGGGGCTTCCTACGAGCAGTACTTC. This sequence encodes CASSLARLAGASYEQYF. The V and J genes are TRBV5-5 and TRBJ2-7, with 10 bases matching TRBD2. The CDR3 is 17 amino acids. Germline loops: CDR1 SGHKS, CDR2 YYEKEE (reference sequence). V lost 0 bases and J lost 1; bases outside the gene matches: 7.

This rearrangement joins TRBV5-1 to TRBJ2-7; D perhaps matches TRBD1 (6 bases). Trimming took off 4 bases at V and 3 bases at J, with 14 bases between the two ends. Germline CDR1 and CDR2: SGHRS and YFSETQ. The CDR3 sequence is 14 residues long. The CDR3 sequence is CASSQLGQFYEQYF. CDR3 nucleotide sequence: TGCGCCAGCAGCCAACTTGGACAGTTCTACGAGCAGTACTTC. Supplemented by reference TRBV5-1 and TRBJ2-7, the full variable domain reads KAGVTQTPRYLIKTRGQQVTLSCSPISGHRSVSWYQQTPGQGLQFLFEYFSETQRNKGNFPGRFSGRQFSNSRSEMNVSTLELGDSALYLCASSQLGQFYEQYFGPGTRLTVT.

The V and J genes are TRBV5-1 and TRBJ1-1; the D is unclear. Germline V gene data show CDR1 as SGHRS and CDR2 as YFSETQ. Trimming took off 1 base at V and 5 bases at J, with 12 bases between the two ends. This CDR3 region has 14 residues. The CDR3 coding sequence is TGCGCCAGCAGCTTGCAACCCCCGGGGACTGAAGCTTTCTTT. It specifies CASSLQPPGTEAFF. Using reference TRBV5-1 and TRBJ1-1 for the parts outside the CDR3, the full variable domain is KAGVTQTPRYLIKTRGQQVTLSCSPISGHRSVSWYQQTPGQGLQFLFEYFSETQRNKGNFPGRFSGRQFSNSRSEMNVSTLELGDSALYLCASSLQPPGTEAFFGQGTRLTVV.

The J gene is TRBJ1-2, the V gene TRBV28; D not certain. This CDR3 has 12 amino acids. CDR1 and CDR2 (germline): MDHEN, SYDVKM. V lost 3 bases and J 2 bases, leaving 4 bases between the germline ends. The CDR3 spells CASSFENYGYTF. CDR3 bases: TGTGCCAGCAGTTTTGAGAACTATGGCTACACCTTC.